These 4 T cell receptor beta chains were all obtained from the same sample, sequenced in a study of OX40 agonist ivuxolimab in advanced cancers. Some clones are missing from TCRdb's copy, which holds only in-frame ones; the method was immunoSEQ multiplex PCR. This table holds tens of thousands of clones, approximately 87% found once. The input for sequencing was CD4+ or CD8+ T cells sorted from blood, taken in a trial of the OX40 agonist ivuxolimab. The source is an adult with an advanced solid tumor such as melanoma, head and neck, liver or kidney cancer.

The chain uses TRBV5-1 and TRBJ1-5; no clear D gene. Germline values: CDR1 SGHRS, CDR2 YFSETQ. V lost 3 bases and J 2 bases, leaving 9 bases between the germline ends. This CDR3 has 14 residues. In DNA, the CDR3 is TGCGCCAGCAGCTCCGACGGAGGCAATCAGCCCCAGCATTTT. Amino acid sequence: CASSSDGGNQPQHF.

V and J are TRBV7-2 and TRBJ1-1, with unresolved D. The CDR3 extends over 15 amino acids. The germline V gene encodes CDR1 SGHTA and CDR2 FQGNSA. The V and J ends lost 5 bases and 5 bases respectively, with 18 bases between them. CDR3 region: CASSPFDARATEAFF. The DNA of the CDR3 is TGTGCCAGCAGCCCGTTCGATGCTCGCGCGACTGAAGCTTTCTTT.

The genes are TRBV7-8 and TRBJ2-7; D not certain. Germline values: CDR1 SGHVS, CDR2 FQNEAQ. This CDR3 is 13 amino acids long. V was cut by 0 bases and J by 3 bases, with 6 bases left in between. The CDR3 region is CASSLAAGYEQYF. As DNA, the CDR3 is TGTGCCAGCAGCTTAGCGGCCGGCTACGAGCAGTACTTC.

This chain joins TRBV6-5 and TRBJ2-7; possibly TRBD1 for D (6 bases). This CDR3 spans 12 amino acids. Per germline, CDR1 MNHEY and CDR2 SVGAGI. V shed 7 bases and J shed 6 bases, with 13 bases lying between them. The CDR3 nucleotides are TGTGCCAGCAAAGGCAGGGGAGCCGAGCAGTACTTC. Residues: CASKGRGAEQYF.